The next 27 T cell receptor beta chains were all read from a single sample in a study of blood T cell repertoires in COVID-19. Profiled with immunoSEQ multiplex PCR; TCRdb holds only in-frame clones, not every one. The repertoire holds 200,000 to 300,000 clones, roughly 86% seen once, with about 2.7% in the top ten. Sequencing was done on a sample of PBMCs or T cells enriched from blood (not recorded which). Receptors originate from a woman aged 18-29 years who had recovered from COVID-19.

The V call is TRBV3-1 (or the pseudogene TRBV3-2), the J call TRBJ1-6, with 7 bases identical to TRBD1. The CDR3 covers 15 residues. V dropped 1 base and J dropped 6; count of bases not matched to a gene: 3. Germline loops: CDR1 LGHDT, CDR2 YNNKEL (reference sequence). In DNA, the CDR3 is TGTGCCAGCAGCCAAGTTAACAGGGGTAATTCACCCCTCCACTTT. It yields the protein CASSQVNRGNSPLHF.

DNA of the CDR3: TGTGCCTGGGGGGATGGCGGGGTAAACTACGAGCAGTACTTC. It specifies CAWGDGGVNYEQYF. The rearrangement uses TRBV30 and TRBJ2-7; D perhaps matches TRBD2 (6 bases). The CDR3 is 14 residues long. The germline CDR1 and CDR2 sequences are GTSNPN and SVGIG (reference sequence). Trimming cost V 5 bases and J 3 bases, with 17 bases left between them.

The rearrangement uses TRBV29-1 and TRBJ2-3; TRBD1 matches at 7 bases. The CDR3 covers 12 residues. Germline trimming cut 3 bases from V and 5 bases from J; bases unmatched to any gene: 2. Germline V gives CDR1 SQVTM, CDR2 ANQGSEA. CDR3: CSVEPGGDTQYF. CDR3 DNA: TGCAGCGTTGAGCCAGGGGGAGATACGCAGTATTTT.

This chain connects TRBV2 to TRBJ1-1, with TRBD1 as a possible D gene (5 bases). The CDR3 is 15 amino acids. With 7 bases removed from V and 3 bases from J, the gap between germline ends came to 18 bases. CDR1 and CDR2 (germline): SNHLY, FYNNEI. DNA of the CDR3: TGTGCCAGCACACTCGGGAGAGGGGAGTACACTGAAGCTTTCTTT. Translating it yields CASTLGRGEYTEAFF.

The chain recombines TRBV15 with TRBJ2-7, with 8 bases aligning to TRBD1. Germline V lookup: CDR1 LNHNV, CDR2 YYDKDF (reference sequence). The CDR3 consists of 15 residues. V shed 2 bases, J shed 4 bases, and the junction held 7 bases outside the gene matches. The CDR3 sequence: CATSRSGTGGYEQYF. The DNA of the CDR3 is TGTGCCACCAGCAGATCCGGGACAGGTGGTTACGAGCAGTACTTC.

The table lists this clone with a count of one. V usage is TRBV7-8 and J usage is TRBJ1-2; no reliable D call. V lost 5 bases and J lost 4, with 11 bases in between. CDR1 and CDR2 (germline): SGHVS, FQNEAQ. The CDR3 length is 13 residues. This CDR3 is CASSPSAGYGYTF. CDR3 DNA sequence: TGTGCCAGCAGCCCCTCCGCGGGCTATGGCTACACCTTC.

The table lists this clone with a count of one. The chain employs TRBV28 and TRBJ2-1, with TRBD2 identical over 8 bases. V trimming: 6 bases; J trimming: 2 bases; junction bases outside the gene matches: 6. The germline CDR1 and CDR2 sequences are MDHEN and SYDVKM. The CDR3 totals 15 residues. CDR3 bases: TGTGCCAGCAGCCCCGCGGGAGGTACCTACAATGAGCAGTTCTTC. This translates into CASSPAGGTYNEQFF.

The V and J genes are TRBV7-2 and TRBJ2-3; TRBD1 agrees at 7 bases. This CDR3 spans 16 amino acids. Trimming cost V 5 bases and J 2 bases; bases outside gene matches: 10. The germline V gene encodes CDR1 SGHTA and CDR2 FQGNSA. CDR3 in DNA: TGTGCCAGCAGCGATGGACAGGCCTTACCCACAGATACGCAGTATTTT. Its protein product is CASSDGQALPTDTQYF.

CDR3: CASSLGLGDRATGYTF. The CDR3, as DNA: TGTGCCAGCAGCTTAGGGTTAGGGGACAGGGCTACCGGCTACACCTTC. The chain couples TRBV11-2 to TRBJ1-2, with TRBD1 matching over 9 bases. The germline CDR1 and CDR2 sequences are SGHAT and FQNNGV. The V and J ends lost 1 base and 8 bases, in that order; junction bases with no gene match: 11. CDR3 length: 16 amino acids.

The V and J genes are TRBV19 and TRBJ2-3; D not resolved. The germline V and J ends were trimmed by 2 bases and 4 bases, with 16 bases remaining between them. Germline assignment: CDR1 LNHDA and CDR2 SQIVND (reference sequence). The CDR3 has 16 amino acids. CDR3 amino acids: CASSIRLPSSADTQYF. In nucleotides, the CDR3 is TGTGCCAGTAGTATAAGACTTCCCTCGAGCGCAGATACGCAGTATTTT.

This clone was recorded once. This chain joins TRBV6-1 and TRBJ1-5; 8 positions match TRBD1. The germline gives CDR1 MNHNS, CDR2 SASEGT. This CDR3 spans 17 amino acids. Trimming removed 0 bases from V and 4 bases from J; junction bases left unmatched: 8. CDR3: CASSEAQDRELNQPQHF. The CDR3 bases are TGTGCCAGCAGTGAAGCGCAGGACAGGGAATTGAATCAGCCCCAGCATTTT.

This clone was counted between two and nine times. This chain uses TRBV20-1 with TRBJ2-5; 8 bases are a match to TRBD2. The germline CDR1 and CDR2 sequences are DFQATT and SNEGSKA (reference sequence). With V trimmed by 3 bases and J by 4 bases, 10 bases remained unmatched. The length of the CDR3 is 15 residues. CDR3 sequence (DNA): TGCAGTGCTAGTCCAACGGGAGGGCCGGTAGAGACCCAGTACTTC. It translates to CSASPTGGPVETQYF.

This chain connects TRBV15 to TRBJ1-6, with D unresolved. V was trimmed by 0 bases and J by 7 bases, leaving 7 bases between them. CDR3 length equals 14 residues. Germline CDR1 LNHNV, CDR2 YYDKDF (reference sequence). The CDR3 here is CATSREALNSPLHF. DNA of the CDR3: TGTGCCACCAGCAGAGAGGCTCTCAATTCACCCCTCCACTTT. Together with reference TRBV15 and TRBJ1-6, the CDR3 gives the full variable domain: DAMVIQNPRYQVTQFGKPVTLSCSQTLNHNVMYWYQQKSSQAPKLLFHYYDKDFNNEADTPDNFQSRRPNTSFCFLDIRSPGLGDTAMYLCATSREALNSPLHFGNGTRLTVT.

This chain connects TRBV10-3 to TRBJ1-3; D is unclear. CDR3 length: 12 amino acids. The germline CDR1 and CDR2 sequences are ENHRY and SYGVKD. V was trimmed by 0 bases and J by 8 bases, leaving 5 bases between them. The CDR3 DNA reads TGTGCCATCAGTGAGTCAGGAGACACCATATATTTT. This gives the protein CAISESGDTIYF.

The chain recombines TRBV30 with TRBJ1-2; a weak D match, TRBD1 (6 bases). Germline assignment: CDR1 GTSNPN and CDR2 SVGIG (reference sequence). The CDR3 consists of 15 residues. The V and J ends lost 3 bases and 7 bases respectively, with 21 bases between them. The CDR3 sequence is CAWRRGRGVSFGYTF. In DNA form, the CDR3 reads TGTGCCTGGAGGCGGGGGCGCGGAGTTTCCTTTGGCTACACCTTC.

This chain joins TRBV3-1 (or the pseudogene TRBV3-2) and TRBJ1-6, with a weak D call TRBD1 (5 bases). The CDR3 is 14 residues long. V was cut by 2 bases and J by 8 bases, with 10 bases left in between. Germline loops: CDR1 LGHDT, CDR2 YNNKEL (reference sequence). The CDR3 loop reads CASSQKQVDSPLHF. CDR3 in DNA: TGTGCCAGCAGCCAAAAACAGGTGGATTCACCCCTCCACTTT.

This sequence joins TRBV6-5 and TRBJ1-2, with no clear D. Germline CDR1 reads MNHEY; CDR2 reads SVGAGI. The length of the CDR3 is 15 residues. V lost 0 bases and J 8 bases, leaving 16 bases between the germline ends. CDR3 DNA: TGTGCCAGCAGTTACTCAACAGATACTCATCAGGGCTACACCTTC. It specifies CASSYSTDTHQGYTF.

J is TRBJ1-5 and V is TRBV27; D might be TRBD1 (5 bases). The CDR3 has 14 residues. V lost 3 bases and J lost 7, with 13 bases in between. CDR1 is MNHEY and CDR2 is SMNVEV in the germline V gene (reference sequence). The CDR3 reads CASSFGGDGQPQHF. The CDR3 DNA reads as TGTGCCAGCAGTTTTGGGGGGGACGGCCAGCCCCAGCATTTT.

The chain carries TRBV4-3 and TRBJ2-7, with 7 positions matching TRBD1. Germline V gene data show CDR1 as LGHNA and CDR2 as YSLEER. CDR3 size: 15 residues. J gave up 5 bases and V 4 bases, and 11 bases lay outside the gene matches. For the CDR3, the DNA is TGCGCCAGCAGCCTCGGACAGGACGAGAGGAACGAGCAGTACTTC. It translates to CASSLGQDERNEQYF.

The V call is TRBV6-1, the J call TRBJ2-1; perhaps TRBD1 as D (6 bases). V was clipped by 1 base and J by 1 base, with 11 bases between them. Looked up from germline, CDR1 is MNHNS and CDR2 is SASEGT. The CDR3 extends over 16 amino acids. The CDR3 DNA reads TGTGCCAGCAGTGAAGTCCCAGGGGAGTCCTACAATGAGCAGTTCTTC. Protein sequence: CASSEVPGESYNEQFF.

V gene TRBV27 combines with J gene TRBJ1-5; D not resolved. Germline values: CDR1 MNHEY, CDR2 SMNVEV (reference sequence). The CDR3 length is 17 residues. V was cut by 6 bases and J by 0 bases, with 18 bases left in between. The CDR3 sequence: CASSPTFDTYSNQPQHF. In DNA form, the CDR3 reads TGTGCCAGCAGCCCAACCTTCGACACCTATAGCAATCAGCCCCAGCATTTT.

The V gene is TRBV27, the J gene TRBJ2-7; D might be TRBD1 (6 bases). Trimming removed 5 bases at V and 6 bases at J, with 14 bases between. Germline V gives CDR1 MNHEY, CDR2 SMNVEV (reference sequence). The CDR3 sequence is 13 residues long. This CDR3 reads CASSATGTGEQYF. The CDR3, as DNA: TGTGCCAGCAGTGCTACAGGGACGGGCGAGCAGTACTTC.

J is TRBJ2-5 and V is TRBV19; D perhaps matches TRBD2 (5 bases). This CDR3 region has 15 residues. Germline values: CDR1 LNHDA, CDR2 SQIVND (reference sequence). The V end was cut by 6 bases, the J end by 0 bases, with 14 bases between. The CDR3 here is CASRQQGLHQETQYF. CDR3 sequence (DNA): TGTGCCAGTAGACAACAAGGACTGCACCAAGAGACCCAGTACTTC.

This sequence joins TRBV11-2 and TRBJ1-1, with 10 positions matching TRBD1. The CDR3 has 15 residues. The V gene's germline CDR1 is SGHAT and CDR2 FQNNGV. Trimming cost V 4 bases and J 1 base; bases outside gene matches: 3. The CDR3 is CASSYGQGGNTEAFF. CDR3 DNA sequence: TGTGCCAGCAGCTACGGACAGGGGGGGAACACTGAAGCTTTCTTT.

V is TRBV5-8 and J is TRBJ1-6; 10 bases are a match to TRBD1. The CDR3 has 15 residues. Germline values: CDR1 SGHTS, CDR2 YDEGEE. V shed 4 bases, J shed 7 bases, and the junction held 5 bases outside the gene matches. Here the CDR3 DNA reads TGTGCCAGCAGCCCGGGACAGGGGTCGAATTCACCCCTCCACTTT. Residues: CASSPGQGSNSPLHF.

The chain is built from TRBV6-4 and TRBJ1-4, with 7 nucleotides matching TRBD1. The CDR3 has 13 residues. Per the germline V gene, CDR1 is MRHNA and CDR2 is SNTAGT. The trim removed 6 bases at V and 8 bases at J, leaving 6 bases unmatched. The CDR3 DNA reads as TGTGCCAGCAGCGTCTCGACAGGGGAAAAACTGTTTTTT. This sequence encodes CASSVSTGEKLFF.

This clone was seen a handful of times. CDR3 bases: TGTGCCACCAGCAGACGTTCTAGCGGGCGCCATTACAATGAGCAGTTCTTC. Amino acid sequence: CATSRRSSGRHYNEQFF. This chain uses TRBV15 with TRBJ2-1, with TRBD2 matching over 8 bases. The germline V gene has CDR1 LNHNV and CDR2 YYDKDF (reference sequence). The length of the CDR3 is 17 residues. The V and J ends lost 2 bases and 4 bases, in that order; junction bases with no gene match: 10.